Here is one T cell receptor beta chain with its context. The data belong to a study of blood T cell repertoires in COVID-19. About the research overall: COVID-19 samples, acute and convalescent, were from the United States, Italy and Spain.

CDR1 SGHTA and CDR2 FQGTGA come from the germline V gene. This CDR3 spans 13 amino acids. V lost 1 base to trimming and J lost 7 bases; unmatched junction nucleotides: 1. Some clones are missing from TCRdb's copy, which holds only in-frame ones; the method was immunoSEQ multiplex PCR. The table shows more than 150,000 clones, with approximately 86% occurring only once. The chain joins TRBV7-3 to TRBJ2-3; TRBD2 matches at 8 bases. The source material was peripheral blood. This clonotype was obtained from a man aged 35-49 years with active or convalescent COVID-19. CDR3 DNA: TGTGCCAGCAGCTTAAGCGGGGGGAATACGCAGTATTTT. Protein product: CASSLSGGNTQYF.